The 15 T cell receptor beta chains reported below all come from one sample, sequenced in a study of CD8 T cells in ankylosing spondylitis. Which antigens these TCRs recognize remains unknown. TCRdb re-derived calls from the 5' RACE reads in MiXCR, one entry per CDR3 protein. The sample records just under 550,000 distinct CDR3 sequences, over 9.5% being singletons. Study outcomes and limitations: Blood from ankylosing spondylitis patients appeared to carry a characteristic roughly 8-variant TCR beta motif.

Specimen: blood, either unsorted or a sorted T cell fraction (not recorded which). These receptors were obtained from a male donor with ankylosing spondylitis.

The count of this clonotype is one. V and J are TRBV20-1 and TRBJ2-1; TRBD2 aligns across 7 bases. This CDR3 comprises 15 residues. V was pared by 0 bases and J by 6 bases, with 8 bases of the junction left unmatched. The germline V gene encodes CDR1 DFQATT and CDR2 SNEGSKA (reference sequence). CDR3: CSARDAGLVVNEQFF. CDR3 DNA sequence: TGCAGTGCTAGAGACGCAGGACTAGTTGTCAATGAGCAGTTCTTC.

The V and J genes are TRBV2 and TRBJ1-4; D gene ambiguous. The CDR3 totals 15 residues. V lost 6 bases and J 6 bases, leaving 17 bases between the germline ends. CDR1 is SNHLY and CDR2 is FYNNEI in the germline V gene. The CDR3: CASRVKGKVDEKLFF. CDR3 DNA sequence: TGTGCCAGCAGGGTGAAGGGAAAGGTGGATGAAAAACTGTTTTTT.

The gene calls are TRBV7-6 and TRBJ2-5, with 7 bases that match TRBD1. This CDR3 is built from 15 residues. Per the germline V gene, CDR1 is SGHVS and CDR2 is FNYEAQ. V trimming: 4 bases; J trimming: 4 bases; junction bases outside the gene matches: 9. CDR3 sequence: CASSSTRQGRETQYF. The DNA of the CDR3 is TGTGCCAGCAGCTCGACCAGACAGGGAAGAGAGACCCAGTACTTC.

The CDR3 region is CASSYSAAQGTDTQYF. The CDR3 DNA sequence: TGCGCCAGCAGCTATTCGGCGGCACAGGGCACAGATACGCAGTATTTT. This chain connects TRBV5-1 to TRBJ2-3, with D maybe TRBD1 (5 bases). Trimming took off 3 bases at V and 1 base at J, with 15 bases between the two ends. Germline CDR1 SGHRS, CDR2 YFSETQ. This CDR3 is 16 amino acids long.

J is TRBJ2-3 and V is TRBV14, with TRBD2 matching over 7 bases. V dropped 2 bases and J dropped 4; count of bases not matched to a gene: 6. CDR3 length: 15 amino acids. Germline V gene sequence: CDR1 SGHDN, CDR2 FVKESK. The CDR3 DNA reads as TGTGCCAGCAGCCAATTGTCGGGAGGCGCAGATACGCAGTATTTT. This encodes CASSQLSGGADTQYF. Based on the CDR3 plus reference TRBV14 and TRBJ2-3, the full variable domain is EAGVTQFPSHSVIEKGQTVTLRCDPISGHDNLYWYRRVMGKEIKFLLHFVKESKQDESGMPNNRFLAERTGGTYSTLKVQPAELEDSGVYFCASSQLSGGADTQYFGPGTRLTVL.

CDR3 sequence: CATGTDHNSPLHF. DNA for the CDR3: TGCGCCACGGGGACCGATCATAATTCACCCCTCCACTTT. The chain has TRBV5-1 and TRBJ1-6, with D possibly TRBD1 on 5 matching bases. The CDR3 totals 13 residues. CDR1 and CDR2 (germline): SGHRS, YFSETQ. V lost 9 bases and J lost 5, with 12 bases in between.

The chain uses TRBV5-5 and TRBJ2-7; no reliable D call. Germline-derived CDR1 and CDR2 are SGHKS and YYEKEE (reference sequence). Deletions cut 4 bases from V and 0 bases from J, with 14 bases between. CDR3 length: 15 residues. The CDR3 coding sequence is TGTGCCAGCAGCCCCTGGCAGTCAATCTCCTACGAGCAGTACGTC. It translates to CASSPWQSISYEQYV.

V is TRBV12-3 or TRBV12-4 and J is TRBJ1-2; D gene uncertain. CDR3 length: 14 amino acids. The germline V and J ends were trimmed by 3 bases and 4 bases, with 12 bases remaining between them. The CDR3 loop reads CASSLRASSYGYTF. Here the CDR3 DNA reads TGTGCCAGCAGTTTGCGGGCCTCTTCCTATGGCTACACCTTC.

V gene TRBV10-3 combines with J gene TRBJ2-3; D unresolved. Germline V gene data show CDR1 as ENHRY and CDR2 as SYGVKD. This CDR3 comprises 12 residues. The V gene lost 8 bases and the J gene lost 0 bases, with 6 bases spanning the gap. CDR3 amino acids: CAIGQSTDTQYF. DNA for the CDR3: TGTGCCATCGGCCAAAGCACAGATACGCAGTATTTT.

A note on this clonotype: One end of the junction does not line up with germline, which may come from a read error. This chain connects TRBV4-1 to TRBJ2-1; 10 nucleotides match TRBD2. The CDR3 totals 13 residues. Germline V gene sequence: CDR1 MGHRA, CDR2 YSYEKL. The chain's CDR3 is CASSQDRASGRWF. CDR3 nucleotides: TGCGCCAGCAGCCAAGATCGGGCTAGCGGGAGATGGTTC.

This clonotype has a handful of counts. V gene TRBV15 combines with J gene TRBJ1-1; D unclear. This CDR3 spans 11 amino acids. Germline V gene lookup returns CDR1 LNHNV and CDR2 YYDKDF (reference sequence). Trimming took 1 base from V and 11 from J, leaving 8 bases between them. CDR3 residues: CATSRAGLAFF. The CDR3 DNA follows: TGTGCCACCAGCAGAGCAGGACTGGCTTTCTTT.

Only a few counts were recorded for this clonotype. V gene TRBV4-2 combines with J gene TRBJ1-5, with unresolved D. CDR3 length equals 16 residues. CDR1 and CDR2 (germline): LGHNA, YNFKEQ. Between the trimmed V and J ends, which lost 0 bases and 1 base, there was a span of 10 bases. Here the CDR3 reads CASSQDTGNSNQPQHF. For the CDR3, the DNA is TGTGCCAGCAGCCAAGATACGGGGAACAGCAATCAGCCCCAGCATTTT.

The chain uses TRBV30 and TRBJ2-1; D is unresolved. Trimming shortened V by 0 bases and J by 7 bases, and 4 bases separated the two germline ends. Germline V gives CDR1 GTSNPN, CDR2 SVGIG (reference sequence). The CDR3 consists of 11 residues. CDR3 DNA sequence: TGTGCCTGGAGTGTACGAAATGAGCAGTTCTTC. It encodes CAWSVRNEQFF.

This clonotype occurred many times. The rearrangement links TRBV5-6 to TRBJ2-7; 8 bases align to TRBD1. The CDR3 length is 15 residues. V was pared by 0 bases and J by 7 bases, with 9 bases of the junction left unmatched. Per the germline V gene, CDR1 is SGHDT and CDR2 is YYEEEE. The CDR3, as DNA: TGTGCCAGCAGCTTGGAAGTGACAGGGGCGAATGAGCAGTACTTC. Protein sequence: CASSLEVTGANEQYF.

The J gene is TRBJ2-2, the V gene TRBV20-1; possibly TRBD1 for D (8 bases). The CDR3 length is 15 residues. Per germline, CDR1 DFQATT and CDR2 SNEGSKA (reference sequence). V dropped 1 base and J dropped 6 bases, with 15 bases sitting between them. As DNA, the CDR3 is TGCAGTGCTAGAGTCTCACAGGGGGGGCCCGGGGAGCTGTTTTTT. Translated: CSARVSQGGPGELFF.